The 8 T cell receptor beta chains below come from one sample, sequenced in a study of cytomegalovirus exposure and HLA in healthy donors (dated by TCRdb to between 2016 and 2019). Libraries were built with the immunoSEQ multiplex PCR assay. What TCRdb holds here is the immuneACCESS table cut down to in-frame rearrangements. Part of the clones is not present; checked against another copy, under half of the missing clones reflect an unresolved V gene, and the others are unexplained. Counted in this sample were 200,000 or so clones; 88% of them appeared once. The ten largest clones represent 2.9% of the sample. The sequencing input was PBMCs. These receptors originate from a woman aged 18-29 years in good health and CMV-seronegative.

J is TRBJ1-1 and V is TRBV5-1; 7 bases align to TRBD1. V gave up 5 bases and J gave up 3 bases; unmatched junction bases: 4. The germline gives CDR1 SGHRS, CDR2 YFSETQ. The CDR3 sequence is 13 residues long. The chain's CDR3 is CASRSGQDTEAFF. In nucleotides, the CDR3 is TGCGCCAGCAGATCAGGACAGGACACTGAAGCTTTCTTT.

V usage is TRBV28 and J usage is TRBJ2-4; 7 nucleotides line up with TRBD1. V lost 6 bases to trimming and J lost 5 bases; unmatched junction nucleotides: 4. CDR1 MDHEN and CDR2 SYDVKM come from the germline V gene. This CDR3 region has 13 residues. In nucleotides, the CDR3 is TGTGCCAGCAGGACCGGGACAGAAAACATTCAGTACTTC. It specifies CASRTGTENIQYF.

The chain combines TRBV9 with TRBJ2-2; 8 bases are shared with TRBD2. The V and J ends lost 7 bases and 5 bases, in that order; junction bases with no gene match: 7. The CDR3 runs to 14 residues. The germline CDR1 and CDR2 sequences are SGDLS and YYNGEE. The CDR3 sequence is CASREGQKTGELFF. In nucleotides, the CDR3 is TGTGCCAGCCGGGAGGGCCAGAAAACCGGGGAGCTGTTTTTT. Looking up the rest from reference TRBV9 and TRBJ2-2 gives the full variable domain: DSGVTQTPKHLITATGQRVTLRCSPRSGDLSVYWYQQSLDQGLQFLIQYYNGEERAKGNILERFSAQQFPDLHSELNLSSLELGDSALYFCASREGQKTGELFFGEGSRLTVL.

The V and J genes are TRBV28 and TRBJ2-7; D is possibly TRBD1 (6 bases). The CDR3 sequence is 13 residues long. CDR1 MDHEN and CDR2 SYDVKM come from the germline V gene. Trimming shortened V by 10 bases and J by 4 bases, and 17 bases separated the two germline ends. The CDR3 nucleotides read TGTGCCACAGCATCGGGACATTTTTACGAGCAGTACTTC. It is translated as CATASGHFYEQYF.

This clone was detected once. This chain connects TRBV5-1 to TRBJ2-5; TRBD1 is a possible D gene (5 bases). Germline assignment: CDR1 SGHRS and CDR2 YFSETQ. This CDR3 spans 14 amino acids. V was cut by 0 bases and J by 5 bases, with 11 bases left in between. The CDR3 here is CASSLEAGRETQYF. The CDR3 DNA sequence: TGCGCCAGCAGCTTGGAGGCAGGGCGGGAGACCCAGTACTTC. The full variable domain, with the rest looked up from reference TRBV5-1 and TRBJ2-5, is KAGVTQTPRYLIKTRGQQVTLSCSPISGHRSVSWYQQTPGQGLQFLFEYFSETQRNKGNFPGRFSGRQFSNSRSEMNVSTLELGDSALYLCASSLEAGRETQYFGPGTRLLVL.

This clone has only one observation. The V gene is TRBV5-1, the J gene TRBJ1-2; no clear D gene. Germline assignment: CDR1 SGHRS and CDR2 YFSETQ. This CDR3 region has 12 residues. V was clipped by 2 bases and J by 4 bases, with 6 bases between them. The CDR3 nucleotides are TGCGCCAGCAGCTTAGACTTCTATGGCTACACCTTC. Its translation is CASSLDFYGYTF.

The chain is built from TRBV2 and TRBJ2-5; TRBD2 agrees at 12 bases. Unmatched junction bases numbered 5, after V lost 6 bases and J lost 3 bases. The CDR3 spans 15 residues. The germline V gene has CDR1 SNHLY and CDR2 FYNNEI. This chain's CDR3 is CASSKTSGRKETQYF. CDR3 DNA sequence: TGTGCCAGCAGCAAAACTAGCGGGAGGAAAGAGACCCAGTACTTC.

This chain links TRBV5-1 with TRBJ2-2; TRBD2 agrees at 10 bases. The CDR3 covers 14 residues. J lost 7 bases, V lost 5 bases, and 5 bases had no gene match. Germline V gene lookup returns CDR1 SGHRS and CDR2 YFSETQ. Written as DNA, the CDR3 is TGCGCCAGCAGTTTAGCTAGCGGGAGCGGGGAGCTGTTTTTT. Encoded protein: CASSLASGSGELFF.